This section outlines one T cell receptor beta chain sequence together with its context. Per germline, CDR1 KGHDR and CDR2 SFDVKD. The CDR3 runs to 15 residues. V lost 5 bases, J lost 3 bases, and 4 bases stayed unmatched. This specimen comes from a study of blood T cell repertoires in COVID-19. Study information: Samples of COVID-19 (acute and convalescent) were obtained from the United States, Italy and Spain.

As handled by the study authors: Counts of nucleated cells, estimated from reference gene primer amplification, were obtained. Sequencing was performed with immunoSEQ multiplex PCR; in TCRdb, only in-frame clones are kept and a portion is missing. The V and J calls and clone size were taken over from that table, and D and trimming were inferred from the DNA. This sample has tens of thousands of clones; around 80% occur once, and the top ten carry about 2.6%. Sequencing used peripheral blood. V and J are TRBV24-1 and TRBJ2-5, with 11 bases that match TRBD2. The sequence was obtained from a man aged 45-65 years with acute or convalescent COVID-19. The CDR3 sequence is CATSGPGLAEETQYF. The CDR3 nucleotides read TGTGCCACCAGTGGCCCGGGACTAGCGGAAGAGACCCAGTACTTC.